This TCR beta chain came from a study of identical twins. V shed 6 bases, J shed 9 bases, and the junction held 14 bases outside the gene matches. The germline V gene has CDR1 MDHEN and CDR2 SYDVKM. The CDR3 has 15 amino acids. TCRdb re-called the 5' RACE reads with MiXCR, one entry per CDR3 protein. The repertoire holds roughly 750,000 distinct CDR3 sequences, with over 20% as singletons. The sample was also reused in another study, on T cells expressing NK-cell markers. This second study notes: Sequenced donors, eight in total, included seven who were HCMV-seropositive and one who was seronegative. Expanded clones of NKG2C+ T cells had an unclear HCMV specificity.

This chain connects TRBV28 to TRBJ2-1, with TRBD2 identical over 7 bases. The origin of this receptor is a woman aged 18-30 years in good health. Sequencing was carried out using PBMCs. The CDR3 here is CASRFQRTSFGEQFF. The CDR3 coding sequence is TGTGCCAGCAGGTTCCAAAGGACTAGTTTCGGTGAGCAGTTCTTC.